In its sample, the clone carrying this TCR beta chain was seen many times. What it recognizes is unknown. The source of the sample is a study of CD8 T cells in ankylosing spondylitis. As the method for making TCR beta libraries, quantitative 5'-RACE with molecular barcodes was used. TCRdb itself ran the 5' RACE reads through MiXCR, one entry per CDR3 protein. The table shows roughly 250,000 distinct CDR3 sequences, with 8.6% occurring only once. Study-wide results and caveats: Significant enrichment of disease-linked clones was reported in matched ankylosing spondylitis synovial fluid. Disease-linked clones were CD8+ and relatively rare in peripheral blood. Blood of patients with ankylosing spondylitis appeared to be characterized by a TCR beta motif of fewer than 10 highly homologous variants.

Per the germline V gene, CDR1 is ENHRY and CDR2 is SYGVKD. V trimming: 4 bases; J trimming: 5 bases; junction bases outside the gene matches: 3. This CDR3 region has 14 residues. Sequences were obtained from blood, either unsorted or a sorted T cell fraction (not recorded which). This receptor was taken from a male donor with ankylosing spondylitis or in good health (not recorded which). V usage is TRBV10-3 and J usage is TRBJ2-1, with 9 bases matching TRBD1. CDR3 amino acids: CAISVRDRDNEQFF. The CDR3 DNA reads TGTGCCATCAGTGTCCGGGACAGGGACAATGAGCAGTTCTTC.